This is a list of T cell receptor beta chains from one sample in a study of a mutant IDH1 vaccine in newly diagnosed glioma. The data were produced by immunoSEQ multiplex PCR, yet TCRdb's version contains in-frame clones alone and is incomplete. The profile shows tens of thousands of clones, around 86% of them singletons. The sample consisted of PBMCs, taken from a glioma patient treated with radiotherapy, temozolomide or both. The source is a man aged 35 to 55 with glioma. The CDR3 runs from the conserved cysteine through the conserved F or W.

J gene | V gene | CDR3 protein
TRBJ1-1 | TRBV6-1 | CASSTNRVNTEAFF
TRBJ2-7 | TRBV7-8 | CASRNEGRGYEQYF
TRBJ2-7 | TRBV27 | CASSSRNLNEQYF
TRBJ2-7 | TRBV18 | CASSRDRINYEQYF
TRBJ2-7 | TRBV27 | CASSLWGATHEQYF
TRBJ2-3 | TRBV10-1 | CASSESLVWYF
TRBJ2-3 | TRBV10-3 | CAISPAGTDTQYF
TRBJ1-5 | TRBV6-5 | CASSPVGPQHF
TRBJ2-5 | TRBV6-1 | CASSEASGSETQYF
TRBJ1-1 | TRBV7-9 | CASRTVSGTGNTEAFF
TRBJ1-4 | TRBV7-9 | CASSSQGVYEKLFF
TRBJ1-5 | TRBV5-6 | CASSSGQIPNQPQHF
TRBJ2-5 | TRBV7-8 | CASSSSGTQETQYF
TRBJ2-7 | TRBV9 | CASSVSGGSYEQYF
TRBJ2-7 | TRBV7-6 | CASSLGEVRIYEQYF
TRBJ2-5 | TRBV19 | CASSIGAGSQETQYF
TRBJ2-2 | TRBV5-1 | CASSRAGSSGELFF
TRBJ1-5 | TRBV6-6 | CASSLTGRGNQPQHF
TRBJ2-5 | TRBV18 | CASSLQLGGRETQYF
TRBJ2-1 | TRBV10-2 | CASSRTSGSGEQFF
TRBJ2-1 | TRBV6-5 | CAGPGTDYNEQFF
TRBJ2-3 | TRBV7-2 | CASSLLAGTSDTQYF
TRBJ1-1 | TRBV7-9 | CASSPGQQGNTEAFF
TRBJ1-3 | TRBV10-3 | CAISESKRTGNTIYF
TRBJ2-7 | TRBV5-5 | CASSLGQGGHEQYF
TRBJ1-1 | TRBV6-6 | CATHWSGTEAFF
TRBJ1-2 | TRBV5-1 | CASSLEPAYGYTF
TRBJ2-1 | TRBV2 | CATPPGTSRNEQFF
TRBJ2-7 | TRBV29-1 | CSVGDRGGEQYF
TRBJ2-5 | TRBV18 | CASSPGTKGETQYF
TRBJ2-1 | TRBV7-9 | CASSLELAGVSEQFF
TRBJ2-5 | TRBV27 | CASSSGLVSQETQYF
TRBJ1-1 | TRBV19 | CASSLYSNTEAFF
TRBJ2-7 | TRBV18 | CASSLVGSFDEQYF
TRBJ2-3 | TRBV20-1 | CSAIRGDTQYF
TRBJ2-5 | TRBV7-6 | CASSPRGPQETQYF
TRBJ2-1 | TRBV5-1 | CASSPGTRDYNEQFF
TRBJ1-2 | TRBV19 | CASRLDWRYGYTF
TRBJ2-4 | TRBV27 | CASSHPGIGIEYF
TRBJ1-5 | TRBV6-1 | CASSDQGAVGQPQHF
TRBJ1-1 | TRBV5-4 | CASSFGQGNTEAFF
TRBJ2-7 | TRBV5-6 | CASSVRHPPYEQYF